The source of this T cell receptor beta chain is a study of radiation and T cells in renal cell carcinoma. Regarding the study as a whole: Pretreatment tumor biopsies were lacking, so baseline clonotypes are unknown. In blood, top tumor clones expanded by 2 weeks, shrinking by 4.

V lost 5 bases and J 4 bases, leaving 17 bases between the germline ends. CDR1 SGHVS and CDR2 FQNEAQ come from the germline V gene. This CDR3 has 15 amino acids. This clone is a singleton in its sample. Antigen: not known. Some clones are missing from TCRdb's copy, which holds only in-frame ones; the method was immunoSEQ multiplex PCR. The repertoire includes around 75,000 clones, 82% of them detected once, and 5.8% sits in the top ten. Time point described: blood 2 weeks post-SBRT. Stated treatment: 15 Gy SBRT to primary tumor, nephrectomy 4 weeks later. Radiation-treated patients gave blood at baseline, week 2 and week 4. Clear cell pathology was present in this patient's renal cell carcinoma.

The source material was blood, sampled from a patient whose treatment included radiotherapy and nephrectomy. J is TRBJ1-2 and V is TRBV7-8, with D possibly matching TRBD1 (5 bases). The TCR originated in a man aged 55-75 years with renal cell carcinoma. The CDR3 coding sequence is TGTGCCAGCAGCCTCCATTTACAGGAGAGCTATGGCTACACCTTC. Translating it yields CASSLHLQESYGYTF.